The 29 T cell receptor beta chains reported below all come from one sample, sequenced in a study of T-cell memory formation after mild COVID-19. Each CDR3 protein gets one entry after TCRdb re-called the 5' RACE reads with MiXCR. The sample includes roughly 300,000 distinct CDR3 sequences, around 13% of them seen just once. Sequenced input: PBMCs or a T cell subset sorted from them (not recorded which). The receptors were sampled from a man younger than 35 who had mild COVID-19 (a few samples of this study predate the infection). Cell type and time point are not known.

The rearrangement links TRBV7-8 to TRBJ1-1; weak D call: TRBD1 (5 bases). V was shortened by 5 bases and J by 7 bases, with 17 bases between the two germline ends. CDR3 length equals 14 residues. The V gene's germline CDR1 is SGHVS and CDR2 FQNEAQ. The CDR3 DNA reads TGTGCCAGCAGCCTGAACAGGAGATCGGATGAAGCTTTCTTT. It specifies CASSLNRRSDEAFF.

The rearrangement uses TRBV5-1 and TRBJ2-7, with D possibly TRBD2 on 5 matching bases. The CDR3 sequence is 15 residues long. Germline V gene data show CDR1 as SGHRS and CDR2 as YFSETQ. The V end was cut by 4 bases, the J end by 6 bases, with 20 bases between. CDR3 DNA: TGCGCCAGCAGCAAAGTTTCCGGGGTCTCTCTCGAGCAGTACTTC. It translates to CASSKVSGVSLEQYF.

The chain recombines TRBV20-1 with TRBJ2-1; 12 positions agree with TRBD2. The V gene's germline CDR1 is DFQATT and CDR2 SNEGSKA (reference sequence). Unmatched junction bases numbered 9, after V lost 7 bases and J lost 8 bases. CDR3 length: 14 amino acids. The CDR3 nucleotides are TGCAGTGGAATAGAGACTAGCGGGGGCGATGAGCAGTTCTTC. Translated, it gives CSGIETSGGDEQFF.

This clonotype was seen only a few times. The CDR3 region has the DNA TGCAGTGCTAGACTAGCGGGGGTCGGAGATACGCAGTATTTT. Encoded protein: CSARLAGVGDTQYF. V usage is TRBV20-1 and J usage is TRBJ2-3; TRBD2 matches 10 bases. The CDR3 covers 14 residues. Unmatched junction bases numbered 4, after V lost 2 bases and J lost 5 bases. Germline CDR1 DFQATT, CDR2 SNEGSKA (reference sequence).

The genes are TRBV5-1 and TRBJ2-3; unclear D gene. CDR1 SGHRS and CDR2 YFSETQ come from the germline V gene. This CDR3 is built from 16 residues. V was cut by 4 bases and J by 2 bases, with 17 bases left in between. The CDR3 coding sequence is TGCGCCAGCAGCCACACGAACTACCCACCCACAGATACGCAGTATTTT. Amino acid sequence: CASSHTNYPPTDTQYF.

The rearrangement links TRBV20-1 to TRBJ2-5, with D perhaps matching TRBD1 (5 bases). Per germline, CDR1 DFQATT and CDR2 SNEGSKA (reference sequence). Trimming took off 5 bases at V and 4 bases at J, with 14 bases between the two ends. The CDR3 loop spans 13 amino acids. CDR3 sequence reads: CSAPAGRRETQYF. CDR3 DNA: TGCAGTGCTCCGGCAGGGCGGAGAGAGACCCAGTACTTC.

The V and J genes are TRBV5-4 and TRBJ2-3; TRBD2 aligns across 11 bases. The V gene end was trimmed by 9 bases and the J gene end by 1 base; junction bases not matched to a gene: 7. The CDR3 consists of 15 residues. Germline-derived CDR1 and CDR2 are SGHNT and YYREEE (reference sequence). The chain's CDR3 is CAIVAGGPGTDTQYF. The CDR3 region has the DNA TGTGCCATAGTAGCGGGGGGGCCTGGCACAGATACGCAGTATTTT. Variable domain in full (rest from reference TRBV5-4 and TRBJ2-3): ETGVTQSPTHLIKTRGQQVTLRCSSQSGHNTVSWYQQALGQGPQFIFQYYREEENGRGNFPPRFSGLQFPNYSSELNVNALELDDSALYLCAIVAGGPGTDTQYFGPGTRLTVL.

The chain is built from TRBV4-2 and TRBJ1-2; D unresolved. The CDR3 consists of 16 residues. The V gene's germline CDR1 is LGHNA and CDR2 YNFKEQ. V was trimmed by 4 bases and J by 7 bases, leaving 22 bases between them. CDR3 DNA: TGTGCCAGCAGCCCAAAGCACCAGTTGTTGGTAGGTGGCTACACCTTC. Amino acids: CASSPKHQLLVGGYTF.

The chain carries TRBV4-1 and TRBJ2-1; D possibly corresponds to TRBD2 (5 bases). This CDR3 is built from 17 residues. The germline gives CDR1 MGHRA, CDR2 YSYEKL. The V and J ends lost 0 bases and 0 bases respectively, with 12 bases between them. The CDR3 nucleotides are TGCGCCAGCAGCCAAGATGGTAGTACTAGCTCCTACAATGAGCAGTTCTTC. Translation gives CASSQDGSTSSYNEQFF.

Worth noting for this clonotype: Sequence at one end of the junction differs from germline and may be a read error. In DNA form, the CDR3 reads TGCAGCGTGGAAGACAGGTTGGGGGGGCTGTTTTTT. Amino acids: CSVEDRLGGLFF. The chain joins TRBV29-1 to TRBJ2-2; D is perhaps TRBD1 or TRBD2 (6 bases each). Germline assignment: CDR1 SQVTM and CDR2 ANQGSEA. This CDR3 is 12 amino acids long.

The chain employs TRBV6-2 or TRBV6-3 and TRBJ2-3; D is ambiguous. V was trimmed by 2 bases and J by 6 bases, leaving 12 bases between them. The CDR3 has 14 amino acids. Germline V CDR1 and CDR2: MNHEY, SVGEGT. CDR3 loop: CASSYAWGSDTQYF. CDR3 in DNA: TGTGCCAGCAGTTACGCTTGGGGTTCGGATACGCAGTATTTT.

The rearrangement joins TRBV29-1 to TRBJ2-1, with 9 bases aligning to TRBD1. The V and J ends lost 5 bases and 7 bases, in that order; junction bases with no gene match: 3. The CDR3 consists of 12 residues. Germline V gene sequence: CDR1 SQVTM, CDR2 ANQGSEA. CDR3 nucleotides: TGCAGCGTTTACAGGGGGCCGAATGAGCAGTTCTTC. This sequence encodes CSVYRGPNEQFF.

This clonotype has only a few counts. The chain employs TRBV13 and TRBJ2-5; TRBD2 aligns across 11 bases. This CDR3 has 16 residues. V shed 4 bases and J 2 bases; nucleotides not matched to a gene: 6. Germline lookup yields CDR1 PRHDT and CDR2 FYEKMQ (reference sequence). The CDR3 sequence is CASSSTSGGTQETQYF. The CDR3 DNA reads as TGTGCCAGCAGCTCTACTAGCGGGGGTACTCAAGAGACCCAGTACTTC.

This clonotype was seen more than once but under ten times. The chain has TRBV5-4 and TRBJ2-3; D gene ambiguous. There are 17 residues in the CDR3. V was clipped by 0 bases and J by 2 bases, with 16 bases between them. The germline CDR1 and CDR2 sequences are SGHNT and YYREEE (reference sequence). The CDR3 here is CASSLGTLIRDTDTQYF. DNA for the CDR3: TGTGCCAGCAGCTTGGGGACCCTCATTCGTGACACAGATACGCAGTATTTT.

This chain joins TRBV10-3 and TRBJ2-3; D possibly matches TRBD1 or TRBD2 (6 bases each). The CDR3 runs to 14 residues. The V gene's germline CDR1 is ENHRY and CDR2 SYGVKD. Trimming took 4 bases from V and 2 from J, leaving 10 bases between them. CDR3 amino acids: CAISGRGATDTQYF. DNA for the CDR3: TGTGCCATCAGTGGAAGGGGGGCCACAGATACGCAGTATTTT.

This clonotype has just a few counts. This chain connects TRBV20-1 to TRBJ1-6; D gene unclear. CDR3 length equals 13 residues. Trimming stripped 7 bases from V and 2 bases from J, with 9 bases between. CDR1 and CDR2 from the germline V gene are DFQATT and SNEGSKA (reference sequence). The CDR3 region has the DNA TGCAGTGTCGGTCGAGCCTATAATTCACCCCTCCACTTT. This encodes CSVGRAYNSPLHF.

The CDR3 sequence is CASRTTSGGTDTQYF. CDR3 nucleotide sequence: TGTGCCAGCAGGACAACTAGCGGGGGGACAGATACGCAGTATTTT. The V call is TRBV11-2, the J call TRBJ2-3; 12 positions agree with TRBD2. Unmatched junction bases numbered 4, after V lost 6 bases and J lost 3 bases. This CDR3 spans 15 amino acids. The germline gives CDR1 SGHAT, CDR2 FQNNGV.

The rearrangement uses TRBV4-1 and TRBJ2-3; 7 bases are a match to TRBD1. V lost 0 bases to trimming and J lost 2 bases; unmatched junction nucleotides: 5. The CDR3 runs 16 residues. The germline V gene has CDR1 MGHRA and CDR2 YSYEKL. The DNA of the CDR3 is TGCGCCAGCAGCCAAGAGGGACAGCCAAACACAGATACGCAGTATTTT. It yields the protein CASSQEGQPNTDTQYF.

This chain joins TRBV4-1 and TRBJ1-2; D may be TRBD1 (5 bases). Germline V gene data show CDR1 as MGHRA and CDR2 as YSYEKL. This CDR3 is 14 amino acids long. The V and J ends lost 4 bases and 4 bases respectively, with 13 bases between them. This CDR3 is CASSPKTGGYGYTF. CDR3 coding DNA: TGCGCCAGCAGCCCGAAAACGGGGGGCTATGGCTACACCTTC.

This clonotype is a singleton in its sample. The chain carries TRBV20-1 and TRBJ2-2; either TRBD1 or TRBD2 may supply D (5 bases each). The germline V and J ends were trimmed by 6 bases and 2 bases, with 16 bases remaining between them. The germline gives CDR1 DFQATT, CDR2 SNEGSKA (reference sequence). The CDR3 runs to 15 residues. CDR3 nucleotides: TGCAGTGCCAAGGCAGGGACCCTAAACACCGGGGAGCTGTTTTTT. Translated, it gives CSAKAGTLNTGELFF.

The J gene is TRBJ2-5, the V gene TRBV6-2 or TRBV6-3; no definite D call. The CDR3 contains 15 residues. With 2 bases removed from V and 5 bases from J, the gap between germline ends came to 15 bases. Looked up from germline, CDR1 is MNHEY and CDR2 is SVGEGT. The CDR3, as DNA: TGTGCCAGCAGTTACAGGCCTCGGCTTGGGGAGACCCAGTACTTC. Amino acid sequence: CASSYRPRLGETQYF.

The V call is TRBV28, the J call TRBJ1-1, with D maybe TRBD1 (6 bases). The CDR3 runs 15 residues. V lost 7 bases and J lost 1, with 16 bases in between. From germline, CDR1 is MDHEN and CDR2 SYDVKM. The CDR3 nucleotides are TGTGCCAGCAACATCGCGGACAGAGCGAACACTGAAGCTTTCTTT. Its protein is CASNIADRANTEAFF.

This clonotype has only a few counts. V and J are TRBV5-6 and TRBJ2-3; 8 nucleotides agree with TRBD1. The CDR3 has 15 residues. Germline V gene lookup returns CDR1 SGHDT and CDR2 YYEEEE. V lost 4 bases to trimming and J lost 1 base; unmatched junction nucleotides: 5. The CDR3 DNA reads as TGTGCCAGCAGCACCCCGGGACAGGGCACAGATACGCAGTATTTT. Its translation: CASSTPGQGTDTQYF.

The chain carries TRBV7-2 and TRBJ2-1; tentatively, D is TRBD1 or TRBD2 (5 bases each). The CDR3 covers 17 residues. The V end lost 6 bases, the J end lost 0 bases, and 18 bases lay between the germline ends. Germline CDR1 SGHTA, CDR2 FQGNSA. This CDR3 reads CASRDRGSRFSYNEQFF. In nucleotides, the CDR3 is TGTGCCAGCAGGGATCGGGGCAGTAGATTCTCCTACAATGAGCAGTTCTTC.

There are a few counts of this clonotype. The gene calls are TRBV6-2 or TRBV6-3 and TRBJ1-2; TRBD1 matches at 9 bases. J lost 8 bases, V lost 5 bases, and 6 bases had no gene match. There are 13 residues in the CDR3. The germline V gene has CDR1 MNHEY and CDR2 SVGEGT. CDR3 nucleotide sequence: TGTGCCAGCAGTGCTACAGGGGGCTACGGCTACACCTTC. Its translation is CASSATGGYGYTF.

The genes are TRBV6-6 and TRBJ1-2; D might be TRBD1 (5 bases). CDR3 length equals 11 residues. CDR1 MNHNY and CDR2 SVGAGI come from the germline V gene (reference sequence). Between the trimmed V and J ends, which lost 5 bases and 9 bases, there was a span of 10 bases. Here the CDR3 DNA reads TGTGCCAGCAGTGAGGGGCGCCGCTACACCTTC. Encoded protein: CASSEGRRYTF.

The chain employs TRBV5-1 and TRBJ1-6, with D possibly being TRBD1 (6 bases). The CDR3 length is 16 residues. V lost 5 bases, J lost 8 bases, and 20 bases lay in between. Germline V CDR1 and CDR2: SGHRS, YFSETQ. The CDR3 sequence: CASSYRETRGDSPLHF. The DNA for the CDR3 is TGCGCCAGCAGTTACAGGGAGACTAGAGGAGATTCACCCCTCCACTTT.

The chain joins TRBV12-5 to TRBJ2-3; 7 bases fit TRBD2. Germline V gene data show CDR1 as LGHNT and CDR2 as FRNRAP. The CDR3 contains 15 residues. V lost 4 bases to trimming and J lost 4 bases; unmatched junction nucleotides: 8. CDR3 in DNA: TGTGCTAGTGGTTCTGACTCGGGACTACCAGATACGCAGTATTTT. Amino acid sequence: CASGSDSGLPDTQYF.

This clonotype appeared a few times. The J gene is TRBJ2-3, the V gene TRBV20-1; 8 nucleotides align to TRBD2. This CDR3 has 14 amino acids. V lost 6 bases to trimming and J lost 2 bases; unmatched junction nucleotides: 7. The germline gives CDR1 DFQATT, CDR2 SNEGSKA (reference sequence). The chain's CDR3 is CSALSGGITDTQYF. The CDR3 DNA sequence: TGCAGTGCCCTCAGCGGGGGAATCACAGATACGCAGTATTTT.